The clone carrying this T cell receptor beta chain has at least ten counts. The antigen remains unidentified. MiXCR, applied by TCRdb to the reads, yields one record per CDR3 protein. The data contain approximately 730,000 distinct CDR3 sequences, almost 30% of them singletons. V was pared by 3 bases and J by 4 bases, with 10 bases between. CDR3 length: 14 amino acids. This sample is part of a study of T cell repertoires in cytomegalovirus infection. Study context: Selected CMV epitopes included recently identified HLA-C-restricted ones as well as well-studied HLA-B-restricted ones. A matching HLA type, together with CMV infection, was signaled by public TCR beta signatures.

Study findings and constraints: Dominating the ex vivo response were TCR beta clonotypes that were CMV-specific and HLA-C-restricted.

This specimen was cultured CD8+ T cells from PBMCs, taken from culture after CMV antigen stimulation. This chain joins TRBV12-3 or TRBV12-4 and TRBJ1-5, with a possible D match to TRBD1 (5 bases). The source of this sequence is a human donor in good health (CMV status not recorded). Some clones in this sample may be carry-over from other donors' samples. The CDR3: CASSLGRVNQPQHF. In DNA form, the CDR3 reads TGTGCCAGCAGTTTGGGGCGGGTTAATCAGCCCCAGCATTTT.